This entry features one T cell receptor (beta chain) sequence. Its specificity is unknown. The sample belongs to a study of tissue T cells after allogeneic stem cell transplantation. Study as a whole: Steroid-refractory graft-versus-host disease after allogeneic hematopoietic cell transplant qualified adults for prospective research-autopsy enrollment. Gastrointestinal graft-versus-host disease was present in all patients, each treated with several therapy lines. Viable blood and marrow gave sorted CD3+ T cells if numbers allowed.

Study results and limitations: Motif-based clustering found tissue-specific repertoire signatures shared across patients, though few clones were shared.

TCRdb's table, derived via immunoSEQ multiplex PCR, lists solely in-frame clones and lacks some. The table records about 26,000 clones, about 90% of them present only once. Germline V gene data show CDR1 as LGHNT and CDR2 as FRNRAP. The V gene lost 2 bases and the J gene lost 12 bases, with 17 bases spanning the gap. CDR3 length equals 14 residues. This receptor was obtained from a male donor at least 60 years old who later had graft-versus-host disease after an allogeneic stem cell transplant. The source was blood, collected before transplantation. The rearrangement joins TRBV12-5 to TRBJ2-1; D uncertain. The CDR3 loop is CASGLPSDVGAQFF. CDR3 DNA sequence: TGTGCTAGTGGTTTGCCTTCGGACGTTGGCGCGCAGTTCTTC. Combining the CDR3 with reference TRBV12-5 and TRBJ2-1 gives the whole variable domain DARVTQTPRHKVTEMGQEVTMRCQPILGHNTVFWYRQTMMQGLELLAYFRNRAPLDDSGMPKDRFSAEMPDATLATLKIQPSEPRDSAVYFCASGLPSDVGAQFFGPGTRLTVL.